This T cell receptor (beta chain) was obtained from a study of shared clonotypes between healthy human individuals. Study-level points and caveats: Lower generation probabilities were found for non-shared clonotypes than for those shared by all four donors.

Data came from immunoSEQ multiplex PCR; TCRdb stores just in-frame clones and leaves some out. The table has about 590,000 clones, nearly 97% seen once; the top ten hold about 0.11%. The CDR3 covers 14 residues. V lost 6 bases, J lost 4 bases, and 13 bases lay in between. Germline CDR1 SEHNR, CDR2 FQNEAQ (reference sequence). CD8 cells regarded as naive lacked CD45RO, were positively chosen for CCR7, and omitted terminally differentiated effector memory CD45RA+ cells. Healthy adults negative for HIV, lacking recent acute infections or vaccinations, served as donors. The donors, all of them Caucasian adults, lived in Nashville, Tennessee. Concerning this clone itself: As yet, its antigen is unknown.

Input material: naive CD8+ T cells sorted from blood. The receptor was derived from a woman aged 25 to 45 in good health. The V gene is TRBV7-9, the J gene TRBJ2-1; no definite D call. The CDR3 DNA sequence: TGTGCCAGCAGTTCAACCGGGCTTTACAATGAGCAGTTCTTC. Amino acid sequence: CASSSTGLYNEQFF.